The 3 T cell receptor beta chains listed next were all sequenced from one sample in a study of PD-1 blockade in classical Hodgkin lymphoma. Sequenced by immunoSEQ multiplex PCR; TCRdb stores in-frame clones only, minus some. Of 53,000 or so clones listed, over 70% were seen once; the top ten hold under 20%. Every single patient, without exception, relapsed after autologous stem cell transplantation, and brentuximab vedotin exposure varied. The sequences come from peripheral blood mononuclear cells (PBMCs), collected at baseline. The origin of the receptors is a human donor with classical Hodgkin lymphoma.

The CDR3 reads CASSLMAGEAFF. The CDR3 DNA reads TGTGCCAGCAGCTTGATGGCAGGTGAAGCTTTCTTT. The chain links TRBV5-4 to TRBJ1-1, with D uncertain. CDR1 SGHNT and CDR2 YYREEE come from the germline V gene (reference sequence). Trimming cost V 1 base and J 7 bases, with 8 bases left between them. The CDR3 has 12 residues. Complete variable domain (other parts from reference TRBV5-4 and TRBJ1-1): ETGVTQSPTHLIKTRGQQVTLRCSSQSGHNTVSWYQQALGQGPQFIFQYYREEENGRGNFPPRFSGLQFPNYSSELNVNALELDDSALYLCASSLMAGEAFFGQGTRLTVV.

The rearrangement links TRBV11-3 to TRBJ2-1; 13 bases agree with TRBD2. The V gene's germline CDR1 is SGHNT and CDR2 YENEEA. V shed 0 bases, J shed 0 bases, and the junction held 2 bases outside the gene matches. The CDR3 loop spans 18 amino acids. CDR3 sequence (DNA): TGTGCCAGCAGCTTAGATACTAGCGGGAGGGCCTCCTACAATGAGCAGTTCTTC. Its translation is CASSLDTSGRASYNEQFF.

V usage is TRBV6-5 and J usage is TRBJ2-3, with D perhaps TRBD2 (5 bases). V was clipped by 6 bases and J by 0 bases, with 10 bases between them. Germline-derived CDR1 and CDR2 are MNHEY and SVGAGI. The CDR3 runs to 14 residues. The CDR3 DNA is TGTGCCAGCAGAAGAGGGCTGAGCACAGATACGCAGTATTTT. Its translation is CASRRGLSTDTQYF.